Below, 15 T cell receptor beta chains from the same sample are listed, as sequenced in a study of T cell repertoires in cytomegalovirus infection (dated by TCRdb to about 2019). Instrument on record: Illumina HiSeq 1500. Using fastp at Q25 and MiXCR, TCRdb reprocessed the public reads and kept productive beta chains. Under each unique CDR3 protein, matching rows form one entry showing the most common genes and DNA. This sample gives 200,000 to 250,000 distinct CDR3 sequences in total; 22% of them show up just once. The ten most abundant clones make up approximately 18% of the sample. The sample taken for sequencing was CD8+ T cells from PBMCs. These receptors were obtained from a human donor in good health (CMV status not recorded). Some clones in this sample may be carry-over from other donors' samples.

This clonotype was counted many times. The V gene is TRBV5-6, the J gene TRBJ2-1; D unresolved. This CDR3 contains 18 residues. CDR1 is SGHDT and CDR2 is YYEEEE in the germline V gene. V gave up 4 bases and J gave up 3 bases, with 23 bases separating them. This CDR3 is CASSPVPRVNAYYNEQFF. CDR3 sequence (DNA): TGTGCCAGCAGCCCTGTCCCTAGGGTGAACGCTTACTACAATGAGCAGTTCTTC.

This clonotype was detected a few times. J is TRBJ2-7 and V is TRBV7-9; D is tentatively TRBD1 or TRBD2 (5 bases each). Trimming shortened V by 5 bases and J by 5 bases, and 13 bases separated the two germline ends. CDR3 length: 13 residues. Germline-derived CDR1 and CDR2 are SEHNR and FQNEAQ (reference sequence). CDR3 protein: CASSPAGANEQYF. In DNA, the CDR3 is TGTGCCAGCAGCCCCGCCGGGGCGAACGAGCAGTACTTC.

The J gene is TRBJ2-7, the V gene TRBV20-1; 8 bases map to TRBD1. V lost 2 bases to trimming and J lost 0 bases; unmatched junction nucleotides: 6. The CDR3 runs 15 residues. The germline V gene encodes CDR1 DFQATT and CDR2 SNEGSKA (reference sequence). This CDR3 reads CSARTRQGSSYEQYF. The CDR3 coding sequence is TGCAGTGCTAGAACTAGACAGGGGTCCTCCTACGAGCAGTACTTC.

This rearrangement joins TRBV7-9 to TRBJ2-7; 7 nucleotides agree with TRBD1. V shed 2 bases and J 5 bases; nucleotides not matched to a gene: 3. The CDR3 spans 13 residues. Germline assignment: CDR1 SEHNR and CDR2 FQNEAQ (reference sequence). CDR3 loop: CASSLRQGDEQYF. Here the CDR3 DNA reads TGTGCCAGCAGCTTAAGGCAGGGGGACGAGCAGTACTTC.

The chain is built from TRBV20-1 and TRBJ1-5; 7 bases agree with TRBD1. CDR1 is DFQATT and CDR2 is SNEGSKA in the germline V gene (reference sequence). There are 14 residues in the CDR3. The J segment lost 6 bases and the V segment lost 2 bases, leaving 7 bases of the junction unmatched. The CDR3, as DNA: TGCAGTGCTAGACCCAGGGGGGGGGGTCAGCCCCAGCATTTT. Its translation: CSARPRGGGQPQHF.

In its sample, this clonotype was seen a few times. The chain is built from TRBV20-1 and TRBJ2-1, with 11 bases fitting TRBD2. V shed 5 bases and J 3 bases; nucleotides not matched to a gene: 9. The germline V gene encodes CDR1 DFQATT and CDR2 SNEGSKA (reference sequence). There are 16 residues in the CDR3. The DNA of the CDR3 is TGCAGTGCTCGTACTCTAGCGGGGGGTTACTACAATGAGCAGTTCTTC. It is translated as CSARTLAGGYYNEQFF.

V usage is TRBV2 and J usage is TRBJ2-3, with unresolved D. The CDR3 spans 15 residues. V lost 6 bases and J 4 bases, leaving 17 bases between the germline ends. CDR1 and CDR2 (germline): SNHLY, FYNNEI. CDR3 DNA sequence: TGTGCCAGCAGCGCCCGGCACAGACCTCCAGATACGCAGTATTTT. Translating gives CASSARHRPPDTQYF. Together with reference TRBV2 and TRBJ2-3, the CDR3 gives the full variable domain: EPEVTQTPSHQVTQMGQEVILRCVPISNHLYFYWYRQILGQKVEFLVSFYNNEISEKSEIFDDQFSVERPDGSNFTLKIRSTKLEDSAMYFCASSARHRPPDTQYFGPGTRLTVL.

This clonotype showed up just a few times. This chain connects TRBV9 to TRBJ2-7, with TRBD1 identical over 11 bases. From germline, CDR1 is SGDLS and CDR2 YYNGEE. There are 15 residues in the CDR3. V gave up 3 bases and J gave up 3 bases; unmatched junction bases: 5. The CDR3 protein is CASSAGTGGVYEQYF. Here the CDR3 DNA reads TGTGCCAGCAGCGCCGGGACAGGGGGAGTCTACGAGCAGTACTTC. The variable domain in full, with the rest retrieved from reference TRBV9 and TRBJ2-7, is DSGVTQTPKHLITATGQRVTLRCSPRSGDLSVYWYQQSLDQGLQFLIQYYNGEERAKGNILERFSAQQFPDLHSELNLSSLELGDSALYFCASSAGTGGVYEQYFGPGTRLTVT.

This clonotype was detected a few times. This rearrangement joins TRBV2 to TRBJ1-1, with D possibly matching TRBD1 (6 bases). The CDR3 extends over 11 amino acids. Trimming removed 6 bases at V and 8 bases at J, with 10 bases between. Germline values: CDR1 SNHLY, CDR2 FYNNEI. CDR3 residues: CASRTGSEAFF. In DNA, the CDR3 is TGTGCCAGCAGGACAGGTTCGGAAGCTTTCTTT.

V gene TRBV24-1 combines with J gene TRBJ2-2, with 13 bases that match TRBD2. V lost 4 bases and J lost 0; bases outside the gene matches: 4. This CDR3 is 18 amino acids long. Germline CDR1 and CDR2: KGHDR and SFDVKD. Written as DNA, the CDR3 is TGTGCCACCAGTGACATCGGACTAGCGGGGGCGAACACCGGGGAGCTGTTTTTT. Protein sequence: CATSDIGLAGANTGELFF.

This clonotype appeared a few times. The chain combines TRBV12-3 or TRBV12-4 with TRBJ1-2, with 7 bases aligning to TRBD1. The V and J ends lost 8 bases and 5 bases, in that order; junction bases with no gene match: 11. CDR3 size: 14 residues. The DNA of the CDR3 is TGTGCCAGCGGGCCGACAGGGCTCCATTATGGCTACACCTTC. Protein sequence: CASGPTGLHYGYTF.

This clonotype was detected once. This chain joins TRBV9 and TRBJ2-3, with no clear D. This CDR3 has 13 amino acids. Germline V CDR1 and CDR2: SGDLS, YYNGEE. V was cut by 3 bases and J by 1 base, with 6 bases left in between. Here the CDR3 reads CASSARGTDTQYF. In DNA, the CDR3 is TGTGCCAGCAGCGCGCGTGGCACAGATACGCAGTATTTT. Drawing the rest from reference TRBV9 and TRBJ2-3, the complete variable domain is DSGVTQTPKHLITATGQRVTLRCSPRSGDLSVYWYQQSLDQGLQFLIQYYNGEERAKGNILERFSAQQFPDLHSELNLSSLELGDSALYFCASSARGTDTQYFGPGTRLTVL.

J is TRBJ2-3 and V is TRBV20-1; TRBD1 aligns across 12 bases. The CDR3 length is 20 residues. The V segment lost 1 base and the J segment 4 bases; nucleotides outside the gene matches: 18. CDR1 and CDR2 (germline): DFQATT, SNEGSKA (reference sequence). The CDR3 here is CSARGNPRGTGGQIADTQYF. The CDR3, as DNA: TGCAGTGCTAGAGGAAACCCAAGAGGGACAGGGGGCCAGATCGCAGATACGCAGTATTTT.

This clonotype was seen at least ten times. The V gene is TRBV7-9, the J gene TRBJ2-1; 7 nucleotides line up with TRBD1. The V segment lost 4 bases and the J segment 2 bases; nucleotides outside the gene matches: 8. Germline CDR1 and CDR2: SEHNR and FQNEAQ (reference sequence). The CDR3 extends over 16 amino acids. The CDR3 here is CASSSSGQATYNEQFF. In DNA, the CDR3 is TGTGCCAGCAGCTCAAGTGGACAGGCAACCTACAATGAGCAGTTCTTC. The full variable domain, its missing parts supplied by reference TRBV7-9 and TRBJ2-1, is DTGVSQNPRHKITKRGQNVTFRCDPISEHNRLYWYRQTLGQGPEFLTYFQNEAQLEKSRLLSDRFSAERPKGSFSTLEIQRTEQGDSAMYLCASSSSGQATYNEQFFGPGTRLTVL.

The sample holds a few counts of this clonotype. This rearrangement joins TRBV3-1 to TRBJ2-6; D is ambiguous. Trimming removed 1 base at V and 11 bases at J, with 21 bases between. The length of the CDR3 is 17 residues. Germline V lookup: CDR1 LGHDT, CDR2 YNNKEL (reference sequence). The CDR3 here is CASSQGVRPNEADVLTF. The CDR3 DNA reads TGTGCCAGCAGCCAAGGGGTTAGACCCAACGAGGCGGACGTCCTGACTTTC.